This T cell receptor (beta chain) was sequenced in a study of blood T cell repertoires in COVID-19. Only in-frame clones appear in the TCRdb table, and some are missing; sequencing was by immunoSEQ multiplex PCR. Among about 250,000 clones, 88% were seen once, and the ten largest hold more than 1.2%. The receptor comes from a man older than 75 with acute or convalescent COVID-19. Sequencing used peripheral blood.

The CDR3 region is CASSTTGGRGYTF. DNA for the CDR3: TGTGCCAGCAGCACGACAGGGGGAAGAGGCTACACCTTC. The V call is TRBV7-9, the J call TRBJ1-2; 9 bases line up with TRBD1. CDR3 size: 13 residues. Germline CDR1 is SEHNR and CDR2 is FQNEAQ (reference sequence). Unmatched junction bases numbered 6, after V lost 5 bases and J lost 8 bases. Using reference TRBV7-9 and TRBJ1-2 for the parts outside the CDR3, the full variable domain is DTGVSQNPRHKITKRGQNVTFRCDPISEHNRLYWYRQTLGQGPEFLTYFQNEAQLEKSRLLSDRFSAERPKGSFSTLEIQRTEQGDSAMYLCASSTTGGRGYTFGSGTRLTVV.